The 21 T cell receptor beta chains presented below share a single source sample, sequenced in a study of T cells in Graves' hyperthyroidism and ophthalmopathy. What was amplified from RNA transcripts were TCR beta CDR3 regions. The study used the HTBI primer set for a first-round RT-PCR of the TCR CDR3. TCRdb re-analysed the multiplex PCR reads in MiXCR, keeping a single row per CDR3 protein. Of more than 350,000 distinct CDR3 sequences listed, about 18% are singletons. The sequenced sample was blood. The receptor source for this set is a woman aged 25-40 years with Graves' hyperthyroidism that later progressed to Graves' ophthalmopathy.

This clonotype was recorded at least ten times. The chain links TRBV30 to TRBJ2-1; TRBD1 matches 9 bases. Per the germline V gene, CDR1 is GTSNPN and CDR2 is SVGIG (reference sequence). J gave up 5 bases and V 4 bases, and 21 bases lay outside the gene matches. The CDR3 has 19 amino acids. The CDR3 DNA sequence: TGTGCCTGGACCCAACGACAGGGGGTAGGAGAGGTCCTTCACAATGAGCAGTTCTTC. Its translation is CAWTQRQGVGEVLHNEQFF.

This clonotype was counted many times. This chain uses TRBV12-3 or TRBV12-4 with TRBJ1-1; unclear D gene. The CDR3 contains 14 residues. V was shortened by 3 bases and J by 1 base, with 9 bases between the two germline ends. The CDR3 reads CASSFTSRNTEAFF. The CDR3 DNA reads TGTGCCAGCAGTTTCACAAGCCGGAACACTGAAGCTTTCTTT.

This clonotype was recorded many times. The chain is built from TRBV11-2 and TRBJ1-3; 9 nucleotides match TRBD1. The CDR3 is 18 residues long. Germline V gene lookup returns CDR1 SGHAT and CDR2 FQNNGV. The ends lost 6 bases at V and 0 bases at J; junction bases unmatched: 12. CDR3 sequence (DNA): TGTGCCAGCAGTACAGGGGGCCGGGGGCGACTCTCTGGAAACACCATATATTTT. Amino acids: CASSTGGRGRLSGNTIYF.

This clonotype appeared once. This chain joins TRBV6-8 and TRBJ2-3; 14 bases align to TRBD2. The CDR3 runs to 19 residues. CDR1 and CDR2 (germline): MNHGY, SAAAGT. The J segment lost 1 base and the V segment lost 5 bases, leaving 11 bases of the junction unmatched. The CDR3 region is CASSPPRLAGGPGTDTQYF. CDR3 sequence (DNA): TGTGCCAGCAGTCCGCCCCGACTAGCGGGGGGGCCGGGCACAGATACGCAGTATTTT.

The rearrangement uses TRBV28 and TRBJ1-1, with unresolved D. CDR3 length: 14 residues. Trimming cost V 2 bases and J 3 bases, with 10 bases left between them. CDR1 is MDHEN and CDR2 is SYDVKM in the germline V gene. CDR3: CASSLPGGYTEAFF. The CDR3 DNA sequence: TGTGCCAGCAGTTTACCGGGAGGATACACTGAAGCTTTCTTT.

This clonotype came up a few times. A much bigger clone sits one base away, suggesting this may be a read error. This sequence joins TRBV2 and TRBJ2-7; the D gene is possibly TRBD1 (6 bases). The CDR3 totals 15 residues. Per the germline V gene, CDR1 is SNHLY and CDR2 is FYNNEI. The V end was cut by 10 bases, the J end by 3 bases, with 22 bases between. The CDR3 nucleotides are TGTGCCAACAGAGAAGACAGGCCCACTTTCTACGAGCAGTACTTC. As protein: CANREDRPTFYEQYF. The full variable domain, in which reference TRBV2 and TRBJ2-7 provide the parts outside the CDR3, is EPEVTQTPSHQVTQMGQEVILRCVPISNHLYFYWYRQILGQKVEFLVSFYNNEISEKSEIFDDQFSVERPDGSNFTLKIRSTKLEDSAMYFCANREDRPTFYEQYFGPGTRLTVT.

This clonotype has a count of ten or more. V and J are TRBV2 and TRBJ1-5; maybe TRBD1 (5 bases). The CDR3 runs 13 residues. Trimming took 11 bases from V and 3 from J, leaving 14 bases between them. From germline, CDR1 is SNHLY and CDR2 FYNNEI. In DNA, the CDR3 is TGTGCCTACCAGGGAGGGGACAATCAGCCCCAGCATTTT. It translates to CAYQGGDNQPQHF.

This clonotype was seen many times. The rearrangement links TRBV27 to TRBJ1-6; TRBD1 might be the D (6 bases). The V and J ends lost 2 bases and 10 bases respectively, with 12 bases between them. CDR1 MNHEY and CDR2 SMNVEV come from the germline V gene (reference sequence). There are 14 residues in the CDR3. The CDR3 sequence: CASSLTGFTSPLHF. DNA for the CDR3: TGTGCCAGCAGTTTAACAGGGTTTACATCACCCCTCCACTTT.

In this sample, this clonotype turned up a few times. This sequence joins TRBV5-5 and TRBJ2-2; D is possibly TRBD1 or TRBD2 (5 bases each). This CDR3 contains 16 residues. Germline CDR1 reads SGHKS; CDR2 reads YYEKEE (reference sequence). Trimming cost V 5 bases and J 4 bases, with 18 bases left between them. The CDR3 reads CASSLWGDRGTGELFF. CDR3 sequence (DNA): TGTGCCAGCAGTTTGTGGGGCGATCGGGGCACCGGGGAGCTGTTTTTT.

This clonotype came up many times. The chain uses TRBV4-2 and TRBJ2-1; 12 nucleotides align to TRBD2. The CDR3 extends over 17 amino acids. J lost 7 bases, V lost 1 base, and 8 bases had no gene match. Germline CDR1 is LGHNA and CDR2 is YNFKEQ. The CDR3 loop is CASSQGSSGGVSNEQFF. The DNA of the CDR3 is TGTGCCAGCAGCCAAGGATCTAGCGGGGGGGTTTCTAATGAGCAGTTCTTC.

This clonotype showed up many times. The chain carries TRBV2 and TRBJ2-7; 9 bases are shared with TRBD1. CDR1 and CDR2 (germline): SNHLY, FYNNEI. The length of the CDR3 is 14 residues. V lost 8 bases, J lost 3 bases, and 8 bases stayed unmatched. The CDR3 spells CASDAGTGSYEQYF. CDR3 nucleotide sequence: TGTGCCAGCGATGCCGGGACAGGGAGCTACGAGCAGTACTTC.

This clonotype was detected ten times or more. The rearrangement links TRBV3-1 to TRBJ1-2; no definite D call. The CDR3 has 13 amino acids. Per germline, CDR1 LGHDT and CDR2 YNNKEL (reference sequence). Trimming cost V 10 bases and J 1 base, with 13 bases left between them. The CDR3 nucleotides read TGTGCCACCTCGACCGAGCTTAACTATGGCTACACCTTC. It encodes CATSTELNYGYTF.

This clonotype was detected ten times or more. CDR3 DNA: TGCGCCAGCAGCTTAGACAGTGCGAGTGGCTACACCTTC. The encoded protein is CASSLDSASGYTF. The chain couples TRBV5-1 to TRBJ1-2; possible D gene TRBD1, 5 bases. The germline V gene has CDR1 SGHRS and CDR2 YFSETQ. This CDR3 is built from 13 residues. Trimming removed 2 bases from V and 7 bases from J, with 12 bases in between.

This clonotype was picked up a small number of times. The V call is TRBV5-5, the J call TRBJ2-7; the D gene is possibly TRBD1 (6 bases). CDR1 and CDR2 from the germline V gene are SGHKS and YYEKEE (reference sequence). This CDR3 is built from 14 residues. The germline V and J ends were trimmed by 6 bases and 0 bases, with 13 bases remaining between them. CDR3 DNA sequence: TGTGCCAGCACCCAGACAGGACACTCCTACGAGCAGTACTTC. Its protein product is CASTQTGHSYEQYF.

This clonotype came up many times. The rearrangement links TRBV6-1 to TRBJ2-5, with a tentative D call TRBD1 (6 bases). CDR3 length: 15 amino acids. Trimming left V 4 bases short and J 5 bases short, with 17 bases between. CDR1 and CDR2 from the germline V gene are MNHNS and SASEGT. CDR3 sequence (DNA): TGTGCCAGCAGTGTTATTCCGGGGCAGGGGGAGACCCAGTACTTC. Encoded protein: CASSVIPGQGETQYF.

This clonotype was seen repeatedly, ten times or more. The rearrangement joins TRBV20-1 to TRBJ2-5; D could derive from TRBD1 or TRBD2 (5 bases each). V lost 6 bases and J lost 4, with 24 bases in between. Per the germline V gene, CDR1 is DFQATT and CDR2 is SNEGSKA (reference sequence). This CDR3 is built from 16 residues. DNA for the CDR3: TGCAGTGCCAACGGGGCAGTCATCTCTGGGTTAGAGACCCAGTACTTC. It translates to CSANGAVISGLETQYF.

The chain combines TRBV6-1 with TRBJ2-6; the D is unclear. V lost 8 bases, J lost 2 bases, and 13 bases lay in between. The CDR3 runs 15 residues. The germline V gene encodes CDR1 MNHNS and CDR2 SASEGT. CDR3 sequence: CASALWVTGANVLTF. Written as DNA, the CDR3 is TGTGCCAGCGCCCTTTGGGTAACTGGGGCCAACGTCCTGACTTTC.

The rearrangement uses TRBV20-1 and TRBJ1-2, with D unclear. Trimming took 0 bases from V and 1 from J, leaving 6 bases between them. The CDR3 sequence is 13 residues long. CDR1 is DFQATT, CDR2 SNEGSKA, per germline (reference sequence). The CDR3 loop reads CSARDLDNYGYTF. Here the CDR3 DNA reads TGCAGTGCTAGAGACTTGGATAACTATGGCTACACCTTC.

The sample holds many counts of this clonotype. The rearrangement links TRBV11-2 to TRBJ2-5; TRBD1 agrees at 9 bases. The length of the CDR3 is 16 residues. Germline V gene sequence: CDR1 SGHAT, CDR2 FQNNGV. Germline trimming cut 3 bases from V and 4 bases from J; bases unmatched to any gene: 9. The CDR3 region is CASSFSVDRGRETQYF. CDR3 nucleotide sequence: TGTGCCAGCAGCTTTTCGGTGGACAGGGGCAGAGAGACCCAGTACTTC.

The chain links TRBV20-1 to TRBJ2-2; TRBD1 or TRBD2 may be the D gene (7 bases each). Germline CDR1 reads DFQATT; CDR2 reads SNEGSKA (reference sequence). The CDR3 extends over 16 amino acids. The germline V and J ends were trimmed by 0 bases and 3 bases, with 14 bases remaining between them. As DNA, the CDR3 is TGCAGTGCTAGAGATCACCAGGGGGGGGACACCGGGGAGCTGTTTTTT. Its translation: CSARDHQGGDTGELFF.

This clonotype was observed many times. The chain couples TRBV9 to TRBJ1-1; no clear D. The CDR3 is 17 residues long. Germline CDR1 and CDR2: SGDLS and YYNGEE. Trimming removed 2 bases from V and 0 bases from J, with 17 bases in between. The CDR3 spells CASSVPLGWGLNTEAFF. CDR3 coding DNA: TGTGCCAGCAGCGTCCCCTTGGGTTGGGGATTGAACACTGAAGCTTTCTTT.